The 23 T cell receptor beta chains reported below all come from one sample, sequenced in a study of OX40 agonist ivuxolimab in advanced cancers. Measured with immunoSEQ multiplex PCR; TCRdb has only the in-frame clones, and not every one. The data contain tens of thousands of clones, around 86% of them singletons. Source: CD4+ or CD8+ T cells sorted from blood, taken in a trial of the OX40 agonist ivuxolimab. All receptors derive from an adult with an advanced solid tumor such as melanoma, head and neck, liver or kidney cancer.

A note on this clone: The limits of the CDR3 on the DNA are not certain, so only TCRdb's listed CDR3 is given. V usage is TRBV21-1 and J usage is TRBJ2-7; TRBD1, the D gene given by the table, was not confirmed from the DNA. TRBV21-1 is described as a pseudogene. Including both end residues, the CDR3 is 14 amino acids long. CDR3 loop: CASSKVGQGNEQYV.

CDR3 sequence (DNA): TGTGCCAGCAGTCCTCCGGGCTCCGAGCAGTACTTC. This sequence encodes CASSPPGSEQYF. The V gene is TRBV27, the J gene TRBJ2-7; no firm D call. CDR1 is MNHEY, CDR2 SMNVEV, per germline (reference sequence). V lost 5 bases, J lost 6 bases, and 11 bases lay in between. The CDR3 is 12 amino acids.

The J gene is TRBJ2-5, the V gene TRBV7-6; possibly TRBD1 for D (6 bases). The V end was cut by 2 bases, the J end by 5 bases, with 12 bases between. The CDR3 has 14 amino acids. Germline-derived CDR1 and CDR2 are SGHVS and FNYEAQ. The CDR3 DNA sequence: TGTGCCAGCAGCTTATCGACAGGCCCGGAGACCCAGTACTTC. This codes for CASSLSTGPETQYF.

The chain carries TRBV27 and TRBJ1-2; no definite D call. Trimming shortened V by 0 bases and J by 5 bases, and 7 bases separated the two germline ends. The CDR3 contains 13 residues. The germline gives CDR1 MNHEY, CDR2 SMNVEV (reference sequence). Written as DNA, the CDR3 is TGTGCCAGCAGTTTATCCCCCAGATATGGCTACACCTTC. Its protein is CASSLSPRYGYTF.

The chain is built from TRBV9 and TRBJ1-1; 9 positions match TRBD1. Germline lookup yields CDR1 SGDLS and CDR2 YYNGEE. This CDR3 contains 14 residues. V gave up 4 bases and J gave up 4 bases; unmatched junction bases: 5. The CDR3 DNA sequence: TGTGCCAGCAGCCTCACAGGGGGCGGCACTGAAGCTTTCTTT. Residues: CASSLTGGGTEAFF.

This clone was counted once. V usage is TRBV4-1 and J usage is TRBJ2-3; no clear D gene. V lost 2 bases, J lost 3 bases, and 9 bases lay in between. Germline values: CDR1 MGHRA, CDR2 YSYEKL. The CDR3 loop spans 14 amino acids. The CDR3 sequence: CASSQKIGTDTQYF. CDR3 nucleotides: TGCGCCAGCAGCCAAAAAATAGGGACAGATACGCAGTATTTT.

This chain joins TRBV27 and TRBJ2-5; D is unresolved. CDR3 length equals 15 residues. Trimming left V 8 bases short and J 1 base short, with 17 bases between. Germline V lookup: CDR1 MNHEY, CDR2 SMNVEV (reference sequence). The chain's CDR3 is CASGNLLGGQETQYF. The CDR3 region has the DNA TGTGCCAGCGGGAACCTGCTAGGTGGCCAAGAGACCCAGTACTTC.

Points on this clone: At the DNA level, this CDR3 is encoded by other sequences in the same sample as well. CDR3 sequence reads: CASSVGWGETQYF. The CDR3 DNA sequence: TGTGCCAGCAGCGTAGGTTGGGGAGAGACCCAGTACTTC. V usage is TRBV9 and J usage is TRBJ2-5; unclear D gene. This CDR3 is 13 amino acids long. V dropped 0 bases and J dropped 4 bases, with 7 bases sitting between them. The V gene's germline CDR1 is SGDLS and CDR2 YYNGEE.

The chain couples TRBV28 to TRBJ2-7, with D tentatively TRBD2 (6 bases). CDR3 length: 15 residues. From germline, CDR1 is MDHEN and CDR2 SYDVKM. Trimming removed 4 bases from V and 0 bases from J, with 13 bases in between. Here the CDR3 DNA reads TGTGCCAGCAGTTGGCGGGATTCCCTCTCCTACGAGCAGTACTTC. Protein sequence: CASSWRDSLSYEQYF.

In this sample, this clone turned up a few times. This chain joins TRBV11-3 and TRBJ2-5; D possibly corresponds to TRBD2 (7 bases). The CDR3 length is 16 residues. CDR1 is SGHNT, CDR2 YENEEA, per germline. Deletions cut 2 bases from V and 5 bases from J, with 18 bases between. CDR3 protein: CASSLLVGGLTETQYF. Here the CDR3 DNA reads TGTGCCAGCAGCTTATTAGTGGGGGGGCTGACGGAGACCCAGTACTTC.

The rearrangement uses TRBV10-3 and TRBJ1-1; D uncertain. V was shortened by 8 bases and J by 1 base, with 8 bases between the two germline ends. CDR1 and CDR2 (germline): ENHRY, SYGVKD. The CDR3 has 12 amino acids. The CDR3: CAISPQNTEAFF. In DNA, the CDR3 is TGTGCCATCTCCCCCCAGAACACTGAAGCTTTCTTT.

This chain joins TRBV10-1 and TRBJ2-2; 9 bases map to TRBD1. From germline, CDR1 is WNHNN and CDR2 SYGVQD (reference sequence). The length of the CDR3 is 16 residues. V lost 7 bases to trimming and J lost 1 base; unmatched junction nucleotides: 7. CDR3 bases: TGCGCCAGCAAAGAGGGACAGGGAATGAACACCGGGGAGCTGTTTTTT. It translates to CASKEGQGMNTGELFF.

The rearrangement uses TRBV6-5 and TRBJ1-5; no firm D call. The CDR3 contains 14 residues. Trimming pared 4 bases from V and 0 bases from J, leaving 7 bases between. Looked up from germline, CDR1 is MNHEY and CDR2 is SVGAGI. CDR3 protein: CASSWTGSNQPQHF. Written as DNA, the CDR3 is TGTGCCAGCAGTTGGACGGGTAGCAATCAGCCCCAGCATTTT.

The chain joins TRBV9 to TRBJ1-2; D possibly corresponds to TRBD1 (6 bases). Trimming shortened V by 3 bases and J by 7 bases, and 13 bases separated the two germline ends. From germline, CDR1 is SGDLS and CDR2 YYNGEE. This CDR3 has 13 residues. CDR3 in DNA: TGTGCCAGCAGCGGCACAGGGCTTGCTGGCTACACCTTC. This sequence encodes CASSGTGLAGYTF. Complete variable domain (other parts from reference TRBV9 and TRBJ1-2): DSGVTQTPKHLITATGQRVTLRCSPRSGDLSVYWYQQSLDQGLQFLIQYYNGEERAKGNILERFSAQQFPDLHSELNLSSLELGDSALYFCASSGTGLAGYTFGSGTRLTVV.

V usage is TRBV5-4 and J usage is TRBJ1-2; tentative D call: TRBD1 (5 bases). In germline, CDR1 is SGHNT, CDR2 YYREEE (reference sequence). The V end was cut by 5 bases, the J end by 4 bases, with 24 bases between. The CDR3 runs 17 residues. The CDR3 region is CASSAGPLTAPSYGYTF. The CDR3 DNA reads TGTGCCAGCAGTGCGGGACCGTTGACAGCCCCCAGCTATGGCTACACCTTC.

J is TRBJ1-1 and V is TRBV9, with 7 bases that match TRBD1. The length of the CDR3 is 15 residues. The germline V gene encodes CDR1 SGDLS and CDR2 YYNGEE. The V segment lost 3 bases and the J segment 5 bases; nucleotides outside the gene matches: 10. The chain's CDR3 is CASSDETGYSTEAFF. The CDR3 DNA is TGTGCCAGCAGCGATGAGACAGGGTATTCGACTGAAGCTTTCTTT.

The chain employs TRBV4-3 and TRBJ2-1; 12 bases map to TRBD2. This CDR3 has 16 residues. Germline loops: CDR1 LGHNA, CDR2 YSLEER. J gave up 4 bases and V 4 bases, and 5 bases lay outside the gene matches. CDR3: CASSPVTSGSYNEQFF. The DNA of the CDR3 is TGCGCCAGCAGCCCCGTGACTAGCGGGAGTTACAATGAGCAGTTCTTC.

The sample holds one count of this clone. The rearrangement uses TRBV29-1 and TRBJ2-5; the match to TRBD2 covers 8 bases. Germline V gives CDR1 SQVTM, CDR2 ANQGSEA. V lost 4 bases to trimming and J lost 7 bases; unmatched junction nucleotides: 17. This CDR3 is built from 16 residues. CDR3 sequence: CSVVYAERETPGTQYF. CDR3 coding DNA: TGCAGCGTTGTATATGCCGAGCGGGAGACCCCAGGGACCCAGTACTTC.

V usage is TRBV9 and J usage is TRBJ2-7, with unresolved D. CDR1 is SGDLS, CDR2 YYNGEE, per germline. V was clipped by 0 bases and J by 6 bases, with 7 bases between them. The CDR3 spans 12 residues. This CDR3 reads CASSVGGGEQYF. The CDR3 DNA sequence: TGTGCCAGCAGCGTAGGGGGTGGCGAGCAGTACTTC.

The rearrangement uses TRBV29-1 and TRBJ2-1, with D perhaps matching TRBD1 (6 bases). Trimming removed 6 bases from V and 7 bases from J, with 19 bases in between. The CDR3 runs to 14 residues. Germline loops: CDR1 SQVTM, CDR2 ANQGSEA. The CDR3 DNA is TGCAGCGTCCGGGACATGGGGTGGGAGAATGAGCAGTTCTTC. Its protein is CSVRDMGWENEQFF.

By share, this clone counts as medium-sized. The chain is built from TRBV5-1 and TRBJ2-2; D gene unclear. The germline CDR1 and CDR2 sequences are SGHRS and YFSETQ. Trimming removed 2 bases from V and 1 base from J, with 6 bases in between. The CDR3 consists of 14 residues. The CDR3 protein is CASSFSGNTGELFF. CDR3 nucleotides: TGCGCCAGCAGCTTTAGTGGGAACACCGGGGAGCTGTTTTTT.

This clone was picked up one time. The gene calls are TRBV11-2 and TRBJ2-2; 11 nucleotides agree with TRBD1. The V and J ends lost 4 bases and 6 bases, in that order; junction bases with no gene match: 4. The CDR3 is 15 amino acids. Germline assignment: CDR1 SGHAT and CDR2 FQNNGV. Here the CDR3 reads CASSWDRGFPGELFF. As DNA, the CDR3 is TGTGCCAGCAGCTGGGACAGGGGGTTCCCCGGGGAGCTGTTTTTT.

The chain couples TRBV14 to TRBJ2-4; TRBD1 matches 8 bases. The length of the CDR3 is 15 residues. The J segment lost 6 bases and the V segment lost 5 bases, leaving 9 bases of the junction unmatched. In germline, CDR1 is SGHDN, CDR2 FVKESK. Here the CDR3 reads CASSAQGALGNIQYF. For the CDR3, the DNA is TGTGCCAGCAGCGCCCAGGGGGCGCTGGGAAACATTCAGTACTTC.